This T cell receptor beta chain was found in a study of blood T cell repertoires in COVID-19. Clones were sequenced by immunoSEQ multiplex PCR, and TCRdb holds only the in-frame ones, with some missing. The table lists over 130,000 clones, approximately 89% of them singletons. The CDR3 spans 17 residues. V dropped 1 base and J dropped 1; count of bases not matched to a gene: 6. From germline, CDR1 is LNHDA and CDR2 SQIVND (reference sequence). This clonotype originated in a human donor in a cohort sampled during active COVID-19. The sequencing sample was made of peripheral blood. The chain uses TRBV19 and TRBJ2-3, with TRBD1 identical over 9 bases. CDR3 nucleotide sequence: TGTGCCAGTAGTATAGGAGACAGGGGGGGAGGCACAGATACGCAGTATTTT. It encodes CASSIGDRGGGTDTQYF.